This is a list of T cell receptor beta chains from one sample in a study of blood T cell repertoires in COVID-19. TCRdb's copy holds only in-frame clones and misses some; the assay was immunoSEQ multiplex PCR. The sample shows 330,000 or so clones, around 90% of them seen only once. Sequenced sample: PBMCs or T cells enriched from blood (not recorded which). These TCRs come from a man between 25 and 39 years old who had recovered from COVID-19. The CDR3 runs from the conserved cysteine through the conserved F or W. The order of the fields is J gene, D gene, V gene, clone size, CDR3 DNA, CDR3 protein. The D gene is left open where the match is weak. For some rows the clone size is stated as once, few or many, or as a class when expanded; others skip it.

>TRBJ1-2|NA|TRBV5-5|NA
TGTGCCAGCAGCAGCTTGGAGGCGAGTCCTTCCTATGGCTACACCTTC
CASSSLEASPSYGYTF
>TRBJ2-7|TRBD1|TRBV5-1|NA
TGCGCCAGCAGCTTGGGGCTACGGGACAGTTCCTACGAGCAGTACTTC
CASSLGLRDSSYEQYF
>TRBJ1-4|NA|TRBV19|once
TGTGCCACTCCTGGGGGCAGACAGAATGAAAAACTGTTTTTT
CATPGGRQNEKLFF
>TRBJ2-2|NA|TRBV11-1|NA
TGTGCCAGCAGTATAGGGGTGGTCGGGGAGCTGTTTTTT
CASSIGVVGELFF
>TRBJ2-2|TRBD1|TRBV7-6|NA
TGTGCCAGCAGCTTAAGTCGTTGGGACAGGGGTACCGGGGAGCTGTTTTTT
CASSLSRWDRGTGELFF
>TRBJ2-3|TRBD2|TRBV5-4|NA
TGTGCCAGCAGCCCGACACCTGGGGAACGGGGGGGAACCACAGATACGCAGTATTTT
CASSPTPGERGGTTDTQYF
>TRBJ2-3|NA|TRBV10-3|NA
TGTGCCATCGGATACAGGGTAATAACAGATACGCAGTATTTT
CAIGYRVITDTQYF
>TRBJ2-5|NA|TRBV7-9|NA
TGTGCCAGCAGCTTAATCTTTGGGGCTAATTTCTTGGGGACCCAGTACTTC
CASSLIFGANFLGTQYF
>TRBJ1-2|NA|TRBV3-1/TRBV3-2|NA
TGTGCCAGCAGCCAAGAATCCTTAGGCTACACCTTC
CASSQESLGYTF
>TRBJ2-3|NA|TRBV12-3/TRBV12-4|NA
TGTGCCAGCAGCTACCTGGATACGCAGTATTTT
CASSYLDTQYF
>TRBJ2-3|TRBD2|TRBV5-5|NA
TGTGCCAGCAGCTACGGACTAGTCAGAGATACGCAGTATTTT
CASSYGLVRDTQYF
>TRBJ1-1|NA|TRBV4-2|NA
TGTGCCAGCACCTATACAGGTACCCAGAACACTGAAGCTTTCTTT
CASTYTGTQNTEAFF
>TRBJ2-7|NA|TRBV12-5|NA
TGTGCTAGTGGTTCCCCCCTCGACAGCACCTACGAGCAGTACTTC
CASGSPLDSTYEQYF
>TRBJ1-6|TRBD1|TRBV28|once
TGTGCCAGCAGTTTCCACTCCGGGACAGGGGTCTCACCCCTCCACTTT
CASSFHSGTGVSPLHF
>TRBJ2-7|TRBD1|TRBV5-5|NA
TGTGCCAGCAGTCCTGGACAGGGAATATTTCGCGAGCAGTACTTC
CASSPGQGIFREQYF
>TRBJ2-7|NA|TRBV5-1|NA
TGCGCCAGCAGCTTGGAAGCTGTGAACTACGAGCAGTACTTC
CASSLEAVNYEQYF
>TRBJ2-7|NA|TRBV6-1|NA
TGTGCCAGCAGAGAAAGGGGCCATGGTCCGGGGCAGTACTTC
CASRERGHGPGQYF
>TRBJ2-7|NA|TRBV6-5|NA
TGTGCCAGCCTACAGGCCTACGAGCAGTACTTC
CASLQAYEQYF
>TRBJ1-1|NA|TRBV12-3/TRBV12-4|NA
TGTGCCAGCAGTCGTGGACAGCCTGAAGCTTTCTTT
CASSRGQPEAFF
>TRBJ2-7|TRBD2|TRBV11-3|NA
TGTGCCAGCAGTTTCGCCGGGGGGGACGAGCAGTACTTC
CASSFAGGDEQYF
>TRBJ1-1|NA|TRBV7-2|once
TGTGCCAGCAGCTTGGAGAAGAACACTGAAGCTTTCTTT
CASSLEKNTEAFF
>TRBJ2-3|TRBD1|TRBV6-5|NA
TGTGCCAGCACCAGACAGGGGACAGATACGCAGTATTTT
CASTRQGTDTQYF
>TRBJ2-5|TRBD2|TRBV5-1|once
TGCGCCAGCAGCCCCTGGACTAGCGGGGGGTCGGGGGAGACCCAGTACTTC
CASSPWTSGGSGETQYF
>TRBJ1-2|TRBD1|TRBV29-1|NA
TGCAGCTCAACGACAGGGGCCTATGGCTACACCTTC
CSSTTGAYGYTF
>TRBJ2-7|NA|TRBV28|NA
TGTGCCAGCAGTTTATTAGTCTACGAGCAGTACTTC
CASSLLVYEQYF
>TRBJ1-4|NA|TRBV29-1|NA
TGCAGCGTTGCAGGCAGGGCTAATGAAAAACTGTTTTTT
CSVAGRANEKLFF
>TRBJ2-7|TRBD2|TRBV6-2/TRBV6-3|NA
TGTGCCAGCAGTTTTTTACTAGCGGGGGCCGGAGGAGAGGAGCAGTACTTC
CASSFLLAGAGGEEQYF
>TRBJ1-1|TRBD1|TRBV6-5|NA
TGTGCCAGCTTGCCCGCGGGACAGGGTGGCACTGAAGCTTTCTTT
CASLPAGQGGTEAFF
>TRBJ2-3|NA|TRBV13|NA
TGTGCCAGCAGCCTGGTGGGGGGGCCATCAGATACGCAGTATTTT
CASSLVGGPSDTQYF
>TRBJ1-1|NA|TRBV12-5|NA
TGTGCTAGTGGTTTGGGCCTCAGAGGGAACACTGAAGCTTTCTTT
CASGLGLRGNTEAFF
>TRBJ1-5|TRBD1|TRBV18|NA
TGTGCCAGCTCACCAAGGGGGCAGGGTAATCAGCCCCAGCATTTT
CASSPRGQGNQPQHF
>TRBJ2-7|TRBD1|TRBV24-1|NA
TGTGCCACCAGTGGATTAAAGCCGGGACAGGGCACCTACGAGCAGTACTTC
CATSGLKPGQGTYEQYF
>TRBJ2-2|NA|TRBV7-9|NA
TGTGCCAGCAGATTAGGGGGAACAGGCAACACCGGGGAGCTGTTTTTT
CASRLGGTGNTGELFF
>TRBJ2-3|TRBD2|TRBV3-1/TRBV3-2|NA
TGTGCCAGCAGCTCCCCCCTAGCGGGAACAGATACGCAGTATTTT
CASSSPLAGTDTQYF
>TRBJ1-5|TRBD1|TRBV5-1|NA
TGCGCCAGCAGCTCTGAAGGGGGCGAGGGTCAGCCCCAGCATTTT
CASSSEGGEGQPQHF
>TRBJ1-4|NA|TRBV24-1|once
TGTGCCACCAGTGATTCGAAGTCAGTTAATGAAAAACTGTTTTTT
CATSDSKSVNEKLFF